One sample yielded the 29 T cell receptor beta chains listed below, sequenced in a study of brain T cells in children with intractable seizures. Method: immunoSEQ multiplex PCR; TCRdb's copy keeps in-frame clones and lacks some. Here the sample spans about 41,000 clones, around 90% being singletons. Sequenced material: peripheral blood, taken at surgery. These receptors originate from a girl aged 2 to 10 with tuberous sclerosis and intractable seizures.

J is TRBJ1-1 and V is TRBV5-1; D may be TRBD1 (6 bases). Germline CDR1 SGHRS, CDR2 YFSETQ. V was clipped by 0 bases and J by 3 bases, with 6 bases between them. The CDR3 extends over 13 amino acids. The CDR3 loop is CASSLDRDTEAFF. Written as DNA, the CDR3 is TGCGCCAGCAGCTTGGACAGGGACACTGAAGCTTTCTTT.

J is TRBJ2-1 and V is TRBV7-9, with 14 nucleotides matching TRBD2. With V trimmed by 7 bases and J by 8 bases, 10 bases remained unmatched. The germline gives CDR1 SEHNR, CDR2 FQNEAQ (reference sequence). The CDR3 has 16 residues. Written as DNA, the CDR3 is TGTGCCAGCACCTTCAGGGGACTAGCGGGAGTCGATGAGCAGTTCTTC. Translated, it gives CASTFRGLAGVDEQFF. The complete variable domain, with remaining parts taken from reference TRBV7-9 and TRBJ2-1, reads DTGVSQNPRHKITKRGQNVTFRCDPISEHNRLYWYRQTLGQGPEFLTYFQNEAQLEKSRLLSDRFSAERPKGSFSTLEIQRTEQGDSAMYLCASTFRGLAGVDEQFFGPGTRLTVL.

This chain links TRBV4-1 with TRBJ2-1; 7 nucleotides agree with TRBD2. This CDR3 comprises 18 residues. CDR1 MGHRA and CDR2 YSYEKL come from the germline V gene. The ends lost 1 base at V and 0 bases at J; junction bases unmatched: 9. The CDR3 DNA follows: TGCGCCAGCAGCCAAGTCGATATGGGACTACTCTCCTACAATGAGCAGTTCTTC. Its protein is CASSQVDMGLLSYNEQFF.

This clone was recorded once. This chain connects TRBV23-1 to TRBJ1-3; D gene ambiguous. TRBV23-1 is an ORF for which the function is uncertain. The V end lost 0 bases, the J end lost 8 bases, and 11 bases lay between the germline ends. This CDR3 is built from 14 residues. CDR3 region: CASSQSSGIYTIYF. The CDR3 DNA is TGCGCCAGCAGTCAATCGTCAGGCATCTACACCATATATTTT.

This chain joins TRBV24-1 and TRBJ1-2; perhaps TRBD1 as D (6 bases). The length of the CDR3 is 14 residues. Germline-derived CDR1 and CDR2 are KGHDR and SFDVKD. The germline V and J ends were trimmed by 4 bases and 6 bases, with 14 bases remaining between them. CDR3 nucleotides: TGTGCCACCAGTGAGGGGGACGGGGGCCATGGCTACACCTTC. This gives the protein CATSEGDGGHGYTF.

The genes are TRBV10-1 and TRBJ1-6; D unclear. This CDR3 is built from 12 residues. Between the trimmed V and J ends, which lost 6 bases and 7 bases, there was a span of 7 bases. Per the germline V gene, CDR1 is WNHNN and CDR2 is SYGVQD (reference sequence). The CDR3 coding sequence is TGCGCCAGCAGACGCGGAAATTCACCCCTCCACTTT. Amino acid sequence: CASRRGNSPLHF.

This chain joins TRBV19 and TRBJ2-1; D is possibly TRBD1 (6 bases). V was cut by 3 bases and J by 8 bases, with 14 bases left in between. CDR3 length: 14 amino acids. Germline CDR1 and CDR2: LNHDA and SQIVND (reference sequence). The CDR3 DNA sequence: TGTGCCAGTAGTATGGGGGCTTTCAGCCATGAGCAGTTCTTC. Its protein is CASSMGAFSHEQFF.

This chain connects TRBV3-1 (or the pseudogene TRBV3-2) to TRBJ2-4, with TRBD1 matching 7 bases. CDR3 size: 13 residues. The ends lost 2 bases at V and 9 bases at J; junction bases unmatched: 4. CDR1 is LGHDT and CDR2 is YNNKEL in the germline V gene (reference sequence). CDR3 coding DNA: TGTGCCAGCAGCCAACAGACAGGGCCCATTCAGTACTTC. Its protein product is CASSQQTGPIQYF.

The chain couples TRBV3-1 (or the pseudogene TRBV3-2) to TRBJ2-7; D is undetermined. CDR3 length: 13 amino acids. The V and J ends lost 1 base and 6 bases respectively, with 10 bases between them. Germline assignment: CDR1 LGHDT and CDR2 YNNKEL (reference sequence). DNA of the CDR3: TGTGCCAGCAGCCAAGCTCCTATCGGCGAGCAGTACTTC. Translating it yields CASSQAPIGEQYF.

The chain is built from TRBV6-5 and TRBJ1-3; D uncertain. V lost 4 bases, J lost 0 bases, and 10 bases lay in between. In germline, CDR1 is MNHEY, CDR2 SVGAGI. The CDR3 has 15 amino acids. CDR3: CASSSDSGSGNTIYF. CDR3 coding DNA: TGTGCCAGCAGTTCCGACTCCGGCTCTGGAAACACCATATATTTT.

CDR3: CASSLGHRPTNEKLFF. The CDR3 DNA is TGTGCCAGCAGCTTGGGGCACAGGCCAACTAATGAAAAACTGTTTTTT. The chain is built from TRBV5-6 and TRBJ1-4, with D maybe TRBD1 (5 bases). The CDR3 covers 16 residues. CDR1 SGHDT and CDR2 YYEEEE come from the germline V gene. V was shortened by 0 bases and J by 0 bases, with 9 bases between the two germline ends.

This chain uses TRBV7-9 with TRBJ2-2, with D tentatively TRBD2 (6 bases). Trimming took 5 bases from V and 3 from J, leaving 13 bases between them. CDR3 length: 15 amino acids. Germline-derived CDR1 and CDR2 are SEHNR and FQNEAQ (reference sequence). The CDR3 loop is CASSPSRGYTGELFF. As DNA, the CDR3 is TGTGCCAGCAGCCCAAGCCGGGGGTACACCGGGGAGCTGTTTTTT.

This sequence joins TRBV29-1 and TRBJ1-2, with a possible D match to TRBD1 (5 bases). From germline, CDR1 is SQVTM and CDR2 ANQGSEA. This CDR3 spans 12 amino acids. V gave up 3 bases and J gave up 4 bases, with 9 bases separating them. The CDR3, as DNA: TGCAGCGTTGAGGGCCAGGGCTATGGCTACACCTTC. Translated: CSVEGQGYGYTF.

This rearrangement joins TRBV12-3 or TRBV12-4 to TRBJ1-2; D is uncertain. V dropped 4 bases and J dropped 8 bases, with 14 bases sitting between them. The CDR3 consists of 13 residues. The CDR3 is CASSSYDGVGYTF. DNA of the CDR3: TGTGCCAGCAGTTCATACGATGGGGTCGGCTACACCTTC.

The CDR3 bases are TGTGCCAGCAGGCGAGCAGGGGGCTCCTACGAGCAGTACGTC. Its protein is CASRRAGGSYEQYV. The chain joins TRBV5-5 to TRBJ2-7; 7 bases line up with TRBD1. The CDR3 is 14 residues long. V was pared by 5 bases and J by 0 bases, with 5 bases of the junction left unmatched. Germline CDR1 reads SGHKS; CDR2 reads YYEKEE (reference sequence).

V is TRBV6-5 and J is TRBJ2-1, with D hard to call. V lost 0 bases to trimming and J lost 5 bases, with 11 bases between them. Germline V gene sequence: CDR1 MNHEY, CDR2 SVGAGI. The CDR3 runs 15 residues. CDR3 region: CASSYSIPVNNEQFF. CDR3 nucleotide sequence: TGTGCCAGCAGTTACTCGATTCCCGTTAACAATGAGCAGTTCTTC.

The gene calls are TRBV29-1 and TRBJ2-3, with TRBD1 as a possible D gene (5 bases). Germline CDR1 is SQVTM and CDR2 is ANQGSEA. V lost 8 bases, J lost 5 bases, and 17 bases lay in between. The CDR3 runs 13 residues. The CDR3 loop reads CSFSIRVLDTQYF. The CDR3 nucleotides are TGCAGCTTTTCGATCAGGGTCTTAGATACGCAGTATTTT.

This rearrangement joins TRBV3-1 (or the pseudogene TRBV3-2) to TRBJ1-2, with TRBD1 as a possible D gene (5 bases). V was pared by 1 base and J by 1 base, with 10 bases between. CDR3 length: 15 amino acids. Germline assignment: CDR1 LGHDT and CDR2 YNNKEL (reference sequence). This CDR3 reads CASSQAGGNNYGYTF. CDR3 DNA: TGTGCCAGCAGCCAAGCGGGGGGGAATAACTATGGCTACACCTTC.

The chain joins TRBV20-1 to TRBJ1-2; perhaps TRBD1 as D (5 bases). Trimming pared 3 bases from V and 6 bases from J, leaving 8 bases between. The CDR3 has 11 residues. The germline gives CDR1 DFQATT, CDR2 SNEGSKA (reference sequence). The CDR3 here is CSASGGNGYTF. In nucleotides, the CDR3 is TGCAGTGCTAGCGGGGGGAATGGCTACACCTTC.

This clone was counted once. The gene calls are TRBV6-5 and TRBJ2-1; D not resolved. Germline V CDR1 and CDR2: MNHEY, SVGAGI. The CDR3 is 13 residues long. The ends were cut back, 2 bases at V and 7 bases at J, with 9 bases in the middle. In DNA form, the CDR3 reads TGTGCCAGCAGTTACAGCCAATGGAATGAGCAGTTCTTC. It is translated as CASSYSQWNEQFF.

This clone occurred a few times. The CDR3 is CASSMYGRADGYTF. The DNA for the CDR3 is TGTGCCAGTAGTATGTACGGCAGGGCGGATGGCTACACCTTC. The chain combines TRBV19 with TRBJ1-2; tentative D call: TRBD1 (5 bases). Trimming removed 3 bases at V and 6 bases at J, with 14 bases between. The germline CDR1 and CDR2 sequences are LNHDA and SQIVND (reference sequence). CDR3 length: 14 amino acids.

The chain has TRBV29-1 and TRBJ1-1, with D possibly matching TRBD1 (6 bases). Germline-derived CDR1 and CDR2 are SQVTM and ANQGSEA. The CDR3 is 12 residues long. Trimming took off 6 bases at V and 5 bases at J, with 13 bases between the two ends. The CDR3 loop reads CSVRQEETEAFF. As DNA, the CDR3 is TGCAGCGTCAGACAGGAGGAGACTGAAGCTTTCTTT. The variable domain in full, with the rest retrieved from reference TRBV29-1 and TRBJ1-1, is SAVISQKPSRDICQRGTSLTIQCQVDSQVTMMFWYRQQPGQSLTLIATANQGSEATYESGFVIDKFPISRPNLTFSTLTVSNMSPEDSSIYLCSVRQEETEAFFGQGTRLTVV.

This chain uses TRBV29-1 with TRBJ2-5, with 12 bases identical to TRBD2. Per the germline V gene, CDR1 is SQVTM and CDR2 is ANQGSEA. J gave up 4 bases and V 7 bases, and 10 bases lay outside the gene matches. The CDR3 totals 15 residues. CDR3 protein: CSGVLLAGGRETQYF. CDR3 DNA: TGCAGCGGCGTCCTTCTAGCGGGGGGGCGAGAGACCCAGTACTTC.

V and J are TRBV19 and TRBJ2-7, with 10 bases identical to TRBD1. The trim removed 6 bases at V and 3 bases at J, leaving 8 bases unmatched. This CDR3 has 15 amino acids. Germline-derived CDR1 and CDR2 are LNHDA and SQIVND (reference sequence). Here the CDR3 DNA reads TGTGCCAGTAGCACAAGGACAGGGGGTGACTACGAGCAGTACTTC. This encodes CASSTRTGGDYEQYF.

The chain is built from TRBV2 and TRBJ1-6; TRBD1 might be the D (6 bases). In germline, CDR1 is SNHLY, CDR2 FYNNEI. Trimming removed 9 bases at V and 8 bases at J, with 17 bases between. The CDR3 length is 14 residues. DNA of the CDR3: TGTGCCAGTCTCCCGGGACAAAAGGATTCACCCCTCCACTTT. This codes for CASLPGQKDSPLHF. Full variable domain (remainder filled in from reference TRBV2 and TRBJ1-6): EPEVTQTPSHQVTQMGQEVILRCVPISNHLYFYWYRQILGQKVEFLVSFYNNEISEKSEIFDDQFSVERPDGSNFTLKIRSTKLEDSAMYFCASLPGQKDSPLHFGNGTRLTVT.

This chain uses TRBV28 with TRBJ1-2; TRBD1 aligns across 9 bases. The germline V gene has CDR1 MDHEN and CDR2 SYDVKM. CDR3 length: 14 amino acids. V lost 4 bases and J lost 4; bases outside the gene matches: 4. CDR3 sequence reads: CASSSGQGTYGYTF. The CDR3 nucleotides are TGTGCCAGCAGTTCCGGACAGGGGACCTATGGCTACACCTTC.

CDR3 DNA sequence: TGTGCCTGGAGTGTACGTCGGGTTTACCCAGATACGCAGTATTTT. It specifies CAWSVRRVYPDTQYF. The V gene is TRBV30, the J gene TRBJ2-3, with unresolved D. V was shortened by 0 bases and J by 4 bases, with 14 bases between the two germline ends. CDR1 is GTSNPN and CDR2 is SVGIG in the germline V gene (reference sequence). The CDR3 loop spans 15 amino acids.

The chain employs TRBV27 and TRBJ2-3; D might be TRBD2 (6 bases). Trimming took off 3 bases at V and 3 bases at J, with 13 bases between the two ends. This CDR3 comprises 15 residues. Per the germline V gene, CDR1 is MNHEY and CDR2 is SMNVEV (reference sequence). Here the CDR3 reads CASSFFAGPTDTQYF. For the CDR3, the DNA is TGTGCCAGCAGTTTTTTCGCGGGACCAACAGATACGCAGTATTTT.

The sample holds one count of this clone. The chain employs TRBV28 and TRBJ1-1, with D possibly TRBD1 on 6 matching bases. There are 15 residues in the CDR3. Per germline, CDR1 MDHEN and CDR2 SYDVKM. Trimming pared 4 bases from V and 5 bases from J, leaving 17 bases between. The CDR3 region is CASSSQTGYGTEAFF. CDR3 DNA sequence: TGTGCCAGCAGTTCACAGACAGGTTATGGGACTGAAGCTTTCTTT.